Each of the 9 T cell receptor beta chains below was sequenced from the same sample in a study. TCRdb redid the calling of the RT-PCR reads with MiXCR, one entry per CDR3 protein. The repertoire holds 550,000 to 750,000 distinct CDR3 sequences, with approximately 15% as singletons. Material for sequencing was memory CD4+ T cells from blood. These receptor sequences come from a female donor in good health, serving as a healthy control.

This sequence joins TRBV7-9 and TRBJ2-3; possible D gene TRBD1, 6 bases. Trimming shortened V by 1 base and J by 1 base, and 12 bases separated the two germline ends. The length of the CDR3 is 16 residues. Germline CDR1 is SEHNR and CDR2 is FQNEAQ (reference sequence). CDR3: CASSLVGDTRTDTQYF. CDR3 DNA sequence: TGTGCCAGCAGCTTAGTCGGGGACACCCGCACAGATACGCAGTATTTT.

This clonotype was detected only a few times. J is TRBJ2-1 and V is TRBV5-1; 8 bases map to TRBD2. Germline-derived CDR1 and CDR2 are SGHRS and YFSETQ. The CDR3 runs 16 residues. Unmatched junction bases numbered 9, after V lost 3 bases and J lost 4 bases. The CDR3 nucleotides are TGCGCCAGCAGCTCGTTAGCGGGATCAGCTTACAATGAGCAGTTCTTC. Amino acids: CASSSLAGSAYNEQFF.

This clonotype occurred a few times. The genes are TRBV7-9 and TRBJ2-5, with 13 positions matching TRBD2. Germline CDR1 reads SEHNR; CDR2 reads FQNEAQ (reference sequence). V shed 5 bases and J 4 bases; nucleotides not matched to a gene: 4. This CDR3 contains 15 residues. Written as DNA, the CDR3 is TGTGCCAGCAGCATGGGACTAGCGGGATTAGAGACCCAGTACTTC. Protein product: CASSMGLAGLETQYF.

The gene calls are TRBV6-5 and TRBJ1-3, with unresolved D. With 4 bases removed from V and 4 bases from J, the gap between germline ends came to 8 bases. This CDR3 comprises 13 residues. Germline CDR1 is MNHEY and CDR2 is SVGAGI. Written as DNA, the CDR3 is TGTGCCAGCAGTTCAACAAGGGGAAACACCATATATTTT. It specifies CASSSTRGNTIYF.

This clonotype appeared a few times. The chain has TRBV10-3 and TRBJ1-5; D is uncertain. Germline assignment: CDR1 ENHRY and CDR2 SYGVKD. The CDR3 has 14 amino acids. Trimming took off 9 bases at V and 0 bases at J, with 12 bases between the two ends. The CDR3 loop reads CAIARVGSNQPQHF. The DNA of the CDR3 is TGTGCCATTGCCCGGGTCGGTAGCAATCAGCCCCAGCATTTT.

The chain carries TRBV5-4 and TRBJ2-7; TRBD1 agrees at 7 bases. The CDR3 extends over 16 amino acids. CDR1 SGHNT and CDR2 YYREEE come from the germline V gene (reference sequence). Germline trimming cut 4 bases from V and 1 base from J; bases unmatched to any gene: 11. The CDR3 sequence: CASSAVTGSGSYEQYF. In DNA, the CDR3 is TGTGCCAGCAGCGCGGTGACAGGGAGTGGGTCCTACGAGCAGTACTTC.

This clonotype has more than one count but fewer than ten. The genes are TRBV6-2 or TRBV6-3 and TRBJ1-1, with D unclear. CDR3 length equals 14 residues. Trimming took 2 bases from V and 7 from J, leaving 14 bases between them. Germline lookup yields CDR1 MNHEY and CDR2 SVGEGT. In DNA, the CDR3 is TGTGCCAGCAGTTACACGGCCGGCGATAATGAAGCTTTCTTT. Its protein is CASSYTAGDNEAFF.

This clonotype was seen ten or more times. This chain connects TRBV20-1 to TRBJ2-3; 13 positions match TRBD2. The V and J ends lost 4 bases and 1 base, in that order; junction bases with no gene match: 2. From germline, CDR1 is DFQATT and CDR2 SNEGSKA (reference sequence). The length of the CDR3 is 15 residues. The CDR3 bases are TGCAGTGCTACGGGACTAGCGGGGCGCACAGATACGCAGTATTTT. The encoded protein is CSATGLAGRTDTQYF.

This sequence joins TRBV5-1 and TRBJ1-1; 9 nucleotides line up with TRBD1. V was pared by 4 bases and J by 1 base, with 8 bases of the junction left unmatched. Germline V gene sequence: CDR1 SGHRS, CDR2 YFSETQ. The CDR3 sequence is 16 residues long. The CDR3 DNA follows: TGCGCCAGCAGCCCATGGGGACAGGGAGGGAACACTGAAGCTTTCTTT. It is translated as CASSPWGQGGNTEAFF.